This TCR beta chain comes out of a study of T cells in Graves' hyperthyroidism and ophthalmopathy (dated by TCRdb to between 2019 and 2020). Regarding the research as a whole: Peripheral blood samples were taken at initial diagnosis, before any treatment was given. To identify TCR V-J signatures that set the groups apart, the researchers used a discovery cohort of 100 patients, made up of fewer than 50 with Graves' ophthalmopathy and some 55 with stable Graves' hyperthyroidism. Prospective prediction of ophthalmopathy was tested in an independent validation cohort consisting of 18 to 20 hyperthyroidism patients and more than 15 patients who later progressed to ophthalmopathy. The 95 to 100 discovery patients were randomly divided into training and test sets at a 7:3 ratio. In more than 5 Graves' hyperthyroidism patients, the study also compared T-cell repertoires from thyroid tissue with T-cell repertoires from blood. Following sampling, methimazole starting at 30 mg daily was given to hyperthyroidism patients, and high-dose intravenous methylprednisolone was given to ophthalmopathy patients. The paper describes TCR Vbeta CDR3 sequencing of roughly 130 peripheral blood samples, made up of about 41 ophthalmopathy patients, around 78 hyperthyroidism patients and 17 progressor patients. Results and caveats for the whole study, not just this receptor: Most expanded thyroid clonotypes (frequency above 0.001) were also detected in blood, suggesting blood repertoires may reflect thyroid immune responses. In cross-validation, a model built on a 13 V-J signature told ophthalmopathy apart from stable hyperthyroidism with approximately 90% sensitivity and about 81% specificity, and in testing the same model reached 80%/75%. In validation, progression to ophthalmopathy was predicted by the model with around 70% sensitivity and 72.22% specificity, a median of approximately 6.5 months before onset. Sample size was not statistically predetermined, and investigators were not blinded to group allocation.

The TCR beta CDR3 regions were amplified from RNA transcripts. A first-round RT-PCR of the TCR CDR3 used the HTBI primer set with the Qiagen OneStep RT-PCR kit. Libraries were constructed in a second round of multiplex PCR, after which size selection and purification were performed. The libraries were sequenced on an Illumina HiSeq2000 using paired-end 100 bp reads. Per the authors' processing: Raw data were processed with SOAPnuke, discarding reads with adapters, uncalled bases, mean Phred below 15, or no exact constant-primer or identifier match. High-quality paired reads were merged with COPE v1.2.5, and unique nucleotide sequences were defined as clonotypes. MiTCR v1.1 was used to align clonotypes to the IMGT TRBV, TRBD and TRBJ reference segments. Only V-J combinations with frequency above 0.0001, covering 99% to 99.2% of repertoires, were analysed. The TCS score was defined as the ratio of F50 (clonal expansion) to E x V (chaos), calculated using BLOSUM62-based TCRdist between CDR3 peptides within each V-J. Welch's t-statistics and random forest reduced 500 to 550 V-J features to 10 to 15, which were used in a naive Bayes classifier (R e1071). TCRdb took the public reads, trimmed them with fastp at Q25, ran MiXCR for clone calling and kept in-frame beta chains. Each entry merges the rows of one CDR3 protein and shows their most common DNA and genes. These V and J calls are TCRdb output, not the study's own analysis. The sample has 530,000 or so distinct CDR3 sequences on record, roughly 17% of them singletons. Jointly, the top ten make up 17% of the sample.

Worth noting for this clonotype: This clone's antigen is unknown. At one end, the junction sequence differs from germline, possibly due to a read error.

Ophthalmopathy patients had moderately to severely active disease, Clinical Activity Score of at least 3, NOSPECS grade of at least 4, and duration under 3 months. Any patient with an uncontrolled infection, another autoimmune disease, pregnancy or lactation was excluded. Diagnoses were based on clinical symptoms, serum thyroxine and TRAb, thyroid ultrasound and orbital computed tomography. Ficoll-Paque density gradient centrifugation was used to isolate PBMCs from 9.5 to 10 ml of fresh peripheral blood. Total RNA was extracted using Trizol reagent, and RNA quality was assessed on an Agilent 2100 Bioanalyzer. This clonotype was obtained from a woman aged 18-30 years with Graves' ophthalmopathy. The material sequenced was blood.

The encoded CDR3 is CASKRRGLVF. The nucleotide sequence is given as TGTGCCAGTAAGCGGCGGGGGCTGGTCTTT. The rearranged segments are TRBV19 and TRBJ2-2; TRBD2 might be the D gene, on 7 matching bases. From its cysteine to its phenylalanine, the CDR3 spans 10 amino acids. Of the read, only the CDR3 DNA is kept; its 30 bases are in frame from base 1. CDR1 and CDR2 are read off the germline V gene (reference sequence) as LNHDA and SQIVND.